The 30 T cell receptor beta chains below were found in one sample sequenced in a study of blood T cells in healthy people across ages. With a J-beta primer mix and a sample-barcoded 5' primer, a second PCR ran about 7 to 12 cycles. TCRdb reanalysed the 5' RACE reads using MiXCR and keeps one entry per CDR3 protein. Of about 1.4 million distinct CDR3 sequences in the sample, 59% are singletons; the top ten hold 5% to 7%. The sequencing sample was made of blood. All receptors derive from a man younger than 35 in good health.

This chain connects TRBV2 to TRBJ1-1; no reliable D call. In germline, CDR1 is SNHLY, CDR2 FYNNEI. The CDR3 totals 13 residues. V was shortened by 10 bases and J by 0 bases, with 12 bases between the two germline ends. The CDR3 here is CATKWALNTEAFF. CDR3 DNA sequence: TGTGCCACGAAATGGGCCCTGAACACTGAAGCTTTCTTT.

This clonotype was counted a few times. V is TRBV29-1 and J is TRBJ2-7; 9 bases line up with TRBD1. The germline V gene encodes CDR1 SQVTM and CDR2 ANQGSEA. V dropped 4 bases and J dropped 2; count of bases not matched to a gene: 3. The CDR3 runs 13 residues. Written as DNA, the CDR3 is TGCAGCGTTGGACAGGGGGGCACCTACGAGCAGTACTTC. Translation: CSVGQGGTYEQYF.

In this sample, this clonotype turned up a few times. J is TRBJ2-7 and V is TRBV20-1; tentative D call: TRBD2 (6 bases). The germline gives CDR1 DFQATT, CDR2 SNEGSKA (reference sequence). V lost 6 bases to trimming and J lost 7 bases, with 19 bases between them. The CDR3 covers 13 residues. CDR3 bases: TGCAGTGCCAGCGGGTCGGCCCCGGAGGAGCAGTACTTC. Amino acids: CSASGSAPEEQYF.

This sequence joins TRBV5-1 and TRBJ2-7, with D possibly TRBD2 on 5 matching bases. The CDR3 sequence is 12 residues long. V gave up 4 bases and J gave up 6 bases, with 11 bases separating them. Germline V gene lookup returns CDR1 SGHRS and CDR2 YFSETQ. The CDR3 DNA reads TGCGCCAGCAGCCGTACAGAGGGCGAGCAGTACTTC. Amino acids: CASSRTEGEQYF.

Written as DNA, the CDR3 is TGTGCCAGCAGTGACAGATCGCATAACTATGGCTACACCTTC. Protein sequence: CASSDRSHNYGYTF. The chain combines TRBV2 with TRBJ1-2; the D is unclear. Germline CDR1 and CDR2: SNHLY and FYNNEI. The ends were cut back, 3 bases at V and 1 base at J, with 9 bases in the middle. The CDR3 has 14 amino acids. Together with reference TRBV2 and TRBJ1-2, the CDR3 gives the full variable domain: EPEVTQTPSHQVTQMGQEVILRCVPISNHLYFYWYRQILGQKVEFLVSFYNNEISEKSEIFDDQFSVERPDGSNFTLKIRSTKLEDSAMYFCASSDRSHNYGYTFGSGTRLTVV.

The V and J genes are TRBV10-3 and TRBJ1-2, with 11 bases matching TRBD1. CDR1 is ENHRY and CDR2 is SYGVKD in the germline V gene. This CDR3 comprises 18 residues. Trimming cost V 2 bases and J 7 bases; bases outside gene matches: 15. The DNA for the CDR3 is TGTGCCATCAGTGAGAACCCGGGTCAGTGGACAGGGGGCGTTGGCTACACCTTC. This translates into CAISENPGQWTGGVGYTF.

In regard to this clonotype: This may be a read error: a much more frequent sequence differs by one nucleotide. The CDR3 DNA is TGTGCCGGCGAGGAAAGATACAGCGGAATCTATGGCTACACCTTC. It specifies CAGEERYSGIYGYTF. The chain links TRBV6-1 to TRBJ1-2, with D hard to call. From germline, CDR1 is MNHNS and CDR2 SASEGT. The CDR3 length is 15 residues. Trimming pared 11 bases from V and 4 bases from J, leaving 23 bases between.

The J gene is TRBJ2-4, the V gene TRBV20-1; D might be TRBD2 (5 bases). Trimming shortened V by 6 bases and J by 0 bases, and 18 bases separated the two germline ends. The CDR3 covers 16 residues. The germline V gene has CDR1 DFQATT and CDR2 SNEGSKA (reference sequence). The CDR3 coding sequence is TGCAGTGCCACGCCCCCGGGATCTCGAGCCAAAAACATTCAGTACTTC. Amino acids: CSATPPGSRAKNIQYF.

The V call is TRBV12-5, the J call TRBJ2-5, with 8 bases identical to TRBD1. Losses at the gene ends were 2 bases for V and 3 bases for J; bases not matched to a gene: 5. The germline V gene encodes CDR1 LGHNT and CDR2 FRNRAP. This CDR3 spans 15 amino acids. The DNA of the CDR3 is TGTGCTAGTGGTTTGCTTTACAGGGGGGAAGAGACCCAGTACTTC. Its protein product is CASGLLYRGEETQYF. The full variable domain, in which reference TRBV12-5 and TRBJ2-5 provide the parts outside the CDR3, is DARVTQTPRHKVTEMGQEVTMRCQPILGHNTVFWYRQTMMQGLELLAYFRNRAPLDDSGMPKDRFSAEMPDATLATLKIQPSEPRDSAVYFCASGLLYRGEETQYFGPGTRLLVL.

The chain has TRBV5-1 and TRBJ1-2; D ambiguous. The CDR3 consists of 15 residues. Germline V gives CDR1 SGHRS, CDR2 YFSETQ. The V end lost 0 bases, the J end lost 0 bases, and 9 bases lay between the germline ends. CDR3 residues: CASSLVSEANYGYTF. The CDR3 nucleotides are TGCGCCAGCAGCTTGGTGTCAGAAGCTAACTATGGCTACACCTTC.

The chain employs TRBV4-1 and TRBJ2-5, with D perhaps matching TRBD1 (5 bases). Germline CDR1 reads MGHRA; CDR2 reads YSYEKL. This CDR3 spans 15 amino acids. The V and J ends lost 2 bases and 2 bases respectively, with 12 bases between them. This CDR3 reads CASSQQGIRQETQYF. As DNA, the CDR3 is TGCGCCAGCAGCCAACAGGGTATACGGCAAGAGACCCAGTACTTC.

This rearrangement joins TRBV9 to TRBJ1-2; no reliable D call. Germline CDR1 SGDLS, CDR2 YYNGEE. Trimming removed 8 bases from V and 0 bases from J, with 14 bases in between. The CDR3 spans 14 residues. CDR3 protein: CASRPQLTNYGYTF. For the CDR3, the DNA is TGTGCCAGTCGACCTCAGCTTACTAACTATGGCTACACCTTC. Full variable domain (missing parts from reference TRBV9 and TRBJ1-2): DSGVTQTPKHLITATGQRVTLRCSPRSGDLSVYWYQQSLDQGLQFLIQYYNGEERAKGNILERFSAQQFPDLHSELNLSSLELGDSALYFCASRPQLTNYGYTFGSGTRLTVV.

The rearrangement uses TRBV29-1 and TRBJ1-2; D uncertain. V was shortened by 1 base and J by 8 bases, with 8 bases between the two germline ends. CDR3 length equals 11 residues. In germline, CDR1 is SQVTM, CDR2 ANQGSEA. CDR3 region: CSVEGLGGYTF. The CDR3 bases are TGCAGCGTTGAAGGCTTGGGGGGCTACACCTTC.

This sequence joins TRBV6-1 and TRBJ1-2; D is possibly TRBD1 (6 bases). V lost 5 bases to trimming and J lost 8 bases, with 18 bases between them. The CDR3 consists of 14 residues. Germline CDR1 and CDR2: MNHNS and SASEGT. CDR3 residues: CASSPDPGDGGYTF. The DNA of the CDR3 is TGTGCCAGCAGTCCCGATCCAGGGGACGGCGGCTACACCTTC.

This chain connects TRBV7-9 to TRBJ1-1; D is ambiguous. Trimming removed 1 base from V and 2 bases from J, with 17 bases in between. Germline CDR1 and CDR2: SEHNR and FQNEAQ (reference sequence). The CDR3 is 17 amino acids. This CDR3 reads CASSLVGRADRNTEAFF. In nucleotides, the CDR3 is TGTGCCAGCAGCTTAGTCGGTCGGGCAGACCGAAACACTGAAGCTTTCTTT. Variable domain in full (rest from reference TRBV7-9 and TRBJ1-1): DTGVSQNPRHKITKRGQNVTFRCDPISEHNRLYWYRQTLGQGPEFLTYFQNEAQLEKSRLLSDRFSAERPKGSFSTLEIQRTEQGDSAMYLCASSLVGRADRNTEAFFGQGTRLTVV.

The V call is TRBV20-1, the J call TRBJ2-2; D unresolved. CDR1 and CDR2 (germline): DFQATT, SNEGSKA (reference sequence). This CDR3 spans 18 amino acids. DNA for the CDR3: TGCAGCGCCAAGCATCCGAGGCCGACCGCTGGGGATTACGGGGAGCTGTTTTTT. This translates into CSAKHPRPTAGDYGELFF.

J is TRBJ2-1 and V is TRBV20-1; TRBD1 agrees at 8 bases. The V gene's germline CDR1 is DFQATT and CDR2 SNEGSKA (reference sequence). The V segment lost 3 bases and the J segment 13 bases; nucleotides outside the gene matches: 5. The CDR3 loop spans 11 amino acids. CDR3 sequence reads: CSASLGQGQFF. DNA for the CDR3: TGCAGTGCTAGCCTAGGACAGGGTCAGTTCTTC.

The rearrangement joins TRBV15 to TRBJ2-1, with D maybe TRBD2 (6 bases). Germline CDR1 LNHNV, CDR2 YYDKDF (reference sequence). CDR3 length: 14 residues. Trimming took 8 bases from V and 2 from J, leaving 13 bases between them. CDR3 nucleotide sequence: TGTGCCACCGGTCGGGAGAACCCCTACAATGAGCAGTTCTTC. Translation gives CATGRENPYNEQFF.

The chain recombines TRBV25-1 with TRBJ2-4, with TRBD2 identical over 11 bases. This CDR3 region has 17 residues. Looked up from germline, CDR1 is MGHDK and CDR2 is SYGVNS. V lost 2 bases and J lost 5; bases outside the gene matches: 8. CDR3 amino acids: CASSESRSSGGENIQYF. The DNA of the CDR3 is TGTGCCAGCAGTGAAAGTCGGAGTAGCGGGGGGGAAAACATTCAGTACTTC. The complete variable domain, with remaining parts taken from reference TRBV25-1 and TRBJ2-4, reads EADIYQTPRYLVIGTGKKITLECSQTMGHDKMYWYQQDPGMELHLIHYSYGVNSTEKGDLSSESTVSRIRTEHFPLTLESARPSHTSQYLCASSESRSSGGENIQYFGAGTRLSVL.

This sequence joins TRBV5-1 and TRBJ2-1; 8 bases line up with TRBD1. J lost 2 bases, V lost 0 bases, and 4 bases had no gene match. The CDR3 consists of 16 residues. Germline CDR1 SGHRS, CDR2 YFSETQ. The CDR3 DNA reads TGCGCCAGCAGCTTGGGGACAGGGTGGGCCTACAATGAGCAGTTCTTC. The encoded protein is CASSLGTGWAYNEQFF.

Written as DNA, the CDR3 is TGCAGTGCTAGCGACCCGACTAGCGTAATGCTGGATACGCAGTATTTT. Translating it yields CSASDPTSVMLDTQYF. V usage is TRBV20-1 and J usage is TRBJ2-3; 8 bases match TRBD2. The ends lost 3 bases at V and 6 bases at J; junction bases unmatched: 14. CDR3 size: 16 residues. The germline V gene encodes CDR1 DFQATT and CDR2 SNEGSKA (reference sequence).

The V call is TRBV14, the J call TRBJ1-4, with D maybe TRBD1 (6 bases). V was shortened by 4 bases and J by 3 bases, with 15 bases between the two germline ends. Germline values: CDR1 SGHDN, CDR2 FVKESK. The CDR3 extends over 16 amino acids. This CDR3 is CASSRFIQGANEKLFF. The CDR3 DNA follows: TGTGCCAGCAGCCGATTTATACAGGGTGCTAATGAAAAACTGTTTTTT.

The table lists this clonotype with a few counts. The chain links TRBV20-1 to TRBJ1-1, with D possibly TRBD1 on 5 matching bases. Per germline, CDR1 DFQATT and CDR2 SNEGSKA (reference sequence). The CDR3 length is 19 residues. V was clipped by 5 bases and J by 0 bases, with 28 bases between them. CDR3 amino acids: CSALGRGTHLLRMNTEAFF. The CDR3 coding sequence is TGCAGTGCTCTCGGGCGGGGGACTCATCTTTTACGGATGAACACTGAAGCTTTCTTT.

This clonotype was recorded once. The J gene is TRBJ2-6, the V gene TRBV14; TRBD1 matches at 11 bases. In germline, CDR1 is SGHDN, CDR2 FVKESK. After removal of 1 base from V and 1 base from J, the junction contained 6 bases not matched to a gene. The CDR3 totals 19 residues. The DNA for the CDR3 is TGTGCCAGCAGCCAAGGTCCGGGACAGGGGGTTTCTGGGGCCAACGTCCTGACTTTC. Its translation: CASSQGPGQGVSGANVLTF. Variable domain in full (rest from reference TRBV14 and TRBJ2-6): EAGVTQFPSHSVIEKGQTVTLRCDPISGHDNLYWYRRVMGKEIKFLLHFVKESKQDESGMPNNRFLAERTGGTYSTLKVQPAELEDSGVYFCASSQGPGQGVSGANVLTFGAGSRLTVL.

This clonotype was picked up one time. This sequence joins TRBV7-8 and TRBJ1-5, with TRBD1 matching 8 bases. V trimming: 7 bases; J trimming: 2 bases; junction bases outside the gene matches: 7. The CDR3 spans 15 residues. Germline values: CDR1 SGHVS, CDR2 FQNEAQ. Here the CDR3 reads CASTTPGQGNQPQHF. The CDR3 region has the DNA TGTGCCAGCACCACCCCGGGACAGGGCAATCAGCCCCAGCATTTT.

In this sample, this clonotype turned up a few times. CDR3 residues: CSVVVGGLEYETQYF. Here the CDR3 DNA reads TGCAGCGTTGTGGTCGGGGGACTAGAGTATGAGACCCAGTACTTC. The chain is built from TRBV29-1 and TRBJ2-5, with 8 bases aligning to TRBD2. Germline V gives CDR1 SQVTM, CDR2 ANQGSEA. V lost 4 bases to trimming and J lost 5 bases; unmatched junction nucleotides: 12. The CDR3 is 15 residues long.

The CDR3 DNA reads as TGTGCCAGCAGTGACGGATTCTCCTACGAGCAGTACTTC. This encodes CASSDGFSYEQYF. This chain links TRBV25-1 with TRBJ2-7; D unclear. The CDR3 length is 13 residues. Trimming removed 3 bases at V and 0 bases at J, with 6 bases between. Germline CDR1 is MGHDK and CDR2 is SYGVNS.

This clonotype was recorded at least ten times. The CDR3 sequence is CASSSGAKNIQYF. DNA of the CDR3: TGTGCCAGCAGTTCTGGAGCCAAAAACATTCAGTACTTC. The chain joins TRBV27 to TRBJ2-4; D not resolved. Trimming shortened V by 4 bases and J by 0 bases, and 4 bases separated the two germline ends. The germline V gene encodes CDR1 MNHEY and CDR2 SMNVEV (reference sequence). This CDR3 has 13 amino acids.

A few counts support this clonotype. The CDR3 loop reads CASSQGLAREQYF. CDR3 nucleotides: TGCGCCAGCAGCCAGGGACTAGCGCGTGAGCAGTACTTC. This chain joins TRBV4-1 and TRBJ2-7; 10 bases line up with TRBD2. After removal of 3 bases from V and 7 bases from J, the junction contained 3 bases not matched to a gene. The length of the CDR3 is 13 residues. Germline V gives CDR1 MGHRA, CDR2 YSYEKL.

The J gene is TRBJ2-5, the V gene TRBV3-1; weak D call: TRBD1 (5 bases). The CDR3 contains 14 residues. The V gene lost 3 bases and the J gene lost 4 bases, with 12 bases spanning the gap. Germline V lookup: CDR1 LGHDT, CDR2 YNNKEL (reference sequence). The CDR3 reads CASSHYGRGETQYF. CDR3 bases: TGTGCCAGCAGCCATTACGGAAGGGGAGAGACCCAGTACTTC.